One and the same sample provided the 26 T cell receptor beta chains below, sequenced in a study of T cell responses to AZD1222 COVID-19 vaccine. Repertoires were generated with immunoSEQ multiplex PCR, while TCRdb's copy carries only in-frame clones and drops some. Here the sample table reports about 140,000 clones. What was sequenced was peripheral blood. These receptors were collected from an adult in good health.

The DNA of the CDR3 is TGTGCCAGCAGCGTTAGGCAGAATAATTCACCCCTCCACTTT. Protein product: CASSVRQNNSPLHF. The gene calls are TRBV9 and TRBJ1-6; D gene unclear. The V and J ends lost 2 bases and 5 bases respectively, with 8 bases between them. Germline V gene lookup returns CDR1 SGDLS and CDR2 YYNGEE. This CDR3 comprises 14 residues.

This sequence joins TRBV30 and TRBJ2-5; 7 positions match TRBD2. The CDR3 runs to 13 residues. CDR1 is GTSNPN, CDR2 SVGIG, per germline (reference sequence). V was clipped by 4 bases and J by 2 bases; unmatched bases: 4. CDR3 residues: CAWNSGRQETQYF. The CDR3 coding sequence is TGTGCCTGGAACTCCGGGAGGCAAGAGACCCAGTACTTC.

The gene calls are TRBV6-5 and TRBJ2-7; D unclear. Trimming pared 7 bases from V and 6 bases from J, leaving 13 bases between. In germline, CDR1 is MNHEY, CDR2 SVGAGI. CDR3 length equals 12 residues. CDR3 nucleotide sequence: TGTGCCAGCACCCCCAGTGGTTTCGAGCAGTACTTC. Its protein product is CASTPSGFEQYF.

The chain carries TRBV5-4 and TRBJ1-2, with 11 bases identical to TRBD1. Germline trimming cut 4 bases from V and 8 bases from J; bases unmatched to any gene: 7. Germline values: CDR1 SGHNT, CDR2 YYREEE (reference sequence). The CDR3 runs to 14 residues. The CDR3 is CASSPDRGRWGYTF. The CDR3 DNA follows: TGTGCCAGCAGCCCGGACAGGGGGCGTTGGGGCTACACCTTC.

The V and J genes are TRBV9 and TRBJ2-1, with 10 nucleotides matching TRBD2. The germline gives CDR1 SGDLS, CDR2 YYNGEE. The CDR3 sequence is 16 residues long. V was pared by 6 bases and J by 6 bases, with 12 bases of the junction left unmatched. The CDR3: CASTPLSGGSFNEQFF. CDR3 nucleotide sequence: TGTGCCAGCACCCCTCTTAGCGGGGGGTCTTTCAATGAGCAGTTCTTC.

The chain combines TRBV4-3 with TRBJ2-1; either TRBD1 or TRBD2 may supply D (5 bases each). V was shortened by 0 bases and J by 3 bases, with 9 bases between the two germline ends. CDR1 is LGHNA, CDR2 YSLEER, per germline. The CDR3 covers 15 residues. In DNA form, the CDR3 reads TGCGCCAGCAGCCAAGAGGGGGATCTCTACAATGAGCAGTTCTTC. It encodes CASSQEGDLYNEQFF.

The rearrangement joins TRBV7-3 to TRBJ2-1; TRBD2 matches at 10 bases. The CDR3 runs 15 residues. The germline gives CDR1 SGHTA, CDR2 FQGTGA. V lost 1 base to trimming and J lost 9 bases; unmatched junction nucleotides: 6. CDR3 residues: CASSLRLAGVSEQFF. The CDR3, as DNA: TGTGCCAGCAGCTTAAGGCTAGCGGGGGTAAGTGAGCAGTTCTTC.

V gene TRBV19 combines with J gene TRBJ1-1; perhaps TRBD1 as D (6 bases). CDR1 is LNHDA, CDR2 SQIVND, per germline (reference sequence). The CDR3 totals 15 residues. V lost 8 bases, J lost 1 base, and 17 bases lay in between. Here the CDR3 DNA reads TGTGCCAGTTTCGGGGGGCTTGCTTGGAACACTGAAGCTTTCTTT. Translating gives CASFGGLAWNTEAFF.

The CDR3 loop is CASSIGGGGNYGYTF. The CDR3 DNA reads as TGTGCCAGTAGTATAGGTGGGGGGGGCAACTATGGCTACACCTTC. V usage is TRBV19 and J usage is TRBJ1-2; possibly TRBD1 for D (6 bases). V dropped 1 base and J dropped 2 bases, with 11 bases sitting between them. Germline V gene data show CDR1 as LNHDA and CDR2 as SQIVND (reference sequence). This CDR3 has 15 residues.

The chain combines TRBV2 with TRBJ2-4, with D perhaps TRBD1 (5 bases). This CDR3 spans 14 amino acids. Germline loops: CDR1 SNHLY, CDR2 FYNNEI. V lost 2 bases to trimming and J lost 4 bases, with 9 bases between them. CDR3 region: CASSETQGKNIQYF. In DNA form, the CDR3 reads TGTGCCAGCAGTGAAACCCAGGGAAAAAACATTCAGTACTTC.

The chain recombines TRBV2 with TRBJ1-2, with TRBD1 matching 7 bases. Germline CDR1 is SNHLY and CDR2 is FYNNEI. The CDR3 runs to 15 residues. The V gene end was trimmed by 1 base and the J gene end by 6 bases; junction bases not matched to a gene: 8. The CDR3 region has the DNA TGTGCCAGCAGTGAAGGAGCCAGGGGGTTCGATGGCTACACCTTC. It codes for CASSEGARGFDGYTF.

V is TRBV7-6 and J is TRBJ2-7; D possibly corresponds to TRBD1 (6 bases). Germline CDR1 reads SGHVS; CDR2 reads FNYEAQ. The CDR3 is made up of 15 amino acids. V lost 1 base, J lost 6 bases, and 16 bases lay in between. CDR3: CASSLGQGNKLEQYF. The CDR3 coding sequence is TGTGCCAGCAGCTTAGGCCAGGGGAATAAGCTCGAGCAGTACTTC.

V is TRBV11-2 and J is TRBJ2-1; 11 bases match TRBD1. The CDR3 covers 14 residues. Germline values: CDR1 SGHAT, CDR2 FQNNGV. V dropped 6 bases and J dropped 7; count of bases not matched to a gene: 5. The CDR3 nucleotides read TGTGCCAGCAGACCCCGGGACAGGGGGAATGAGCAGTTCTTC. Its translation: CASRPRDRGNEQFF.

This chain connects TRBV12-5 to TRBJ1-1, with 8 bases matching TRBD1. The trim removed 6 bases at V and 0 bases at J, leaving 9 bases unmatched. Germline CDR1 is LGHNT and CDR2 is FRNRAP. CDR3 length: 16 amino acids. CDR3 bases: TGTGCTAGTGGCCAAACAGGGGGAGCAATGAACACTGAAGCTTTCTTT. This gives the protein CASGQTGGAMNTEAFF.

V is TRBV28 and J is TRBJ2-1; the D gene is possibly TRBD2 (6 bases). This CDR3 spans 12 amino acids. Trimming took 4 bases from V and 8 from J, leaving 9 bases between them. Germline assignment: CDR1 MDHEN and CDR2 SYDVKM. CDR3 loop: CASSYPGDEQFF. The CDR3 DNA reads TGTGCCAGCAGTTACCCGGGGGATGAGCAGTTCTTC. Drawing the rest from reference TRBV28 and TRBJ2-1, the complete variable domain is DVKVTQSSRYLVKRTGEKVFLECVQDMDHENMFWYRQDPGLGLRLIYFSYDVKMKEKGDIPEGYSVSREKKERFSLILESASTNQTSMYLCASSYPGDEQFFGPGTRLTVL.

The V and J genes are TRBV6-6 and TRBJ1-2; the match to TRBD1 covers 9 bases. The ends lost 6 bases at V and 2 bases at J; junction bases unmatched: 7. The CDR3 totals 15 residues. The V gene's germline CDR1 is MNHNY and CDR2 SVGAGI (reference sequence). The CDR3 sequence: CASSLGTGGNYGYTF. The CDR3 DNA reads TGTGCCAGCAGCCTAGGCACAGGGGGCAACTATGGCTACACCTTC.

The chain links TRBV12-3 or TRBV12-4 to TRBJ1-1, with a possible D match to TRBD1 (5 bases). The V and J ends lost 8 bases and 1 base respectively, with 11 bases between them. This CDR3 comprises 13 residues. CDR3 protein: CASLFRGNTEAFF. In DNA, the CDR3 is TGTGCCAGCCTTTTTAGGGGGAACACTGAAGCTTTCTTT.

V is TRBV2 and J is TRBJ2-2; D unresolved. The CDR3 is made up of 14 amino acids. The germline V gene has CDR1 SNHLY and CDR2 FYNNEI. Between the trimmed V and J ends, which lost 7 bases and 6 bases, there was a span of 15 bases. CDR3 sequence (DNA): TGTGCCAGCAAGAGGACCGACCCCTCCGGGGAGCTGTTTTTT. This gives the protein CASKRTDPSGELFF.

The rearrangement joins TRBV11-2 to TRBJ1-1, with 10 positions matching TRBD1. This CDR3 region has 16 residues. CDR1 SGHAT and CDR2 FQNNGV come from the germline V gene. The J segment lost 2 bases and the V segment lost 6 bases, leaving 9 bases of the junction unmatched. In DNA, the CDR3 is TGTGCCAGCAGTATATCGACAGGGGGCTTTAACACTGAAGCTTTCTTT. It specifies CASSISTGGFNTEAFF.

The chain combines TRBV12-3 or TRBV12-4 with TRBJ1-5; D is unresolved. V was shortened by 3 bases and J by 6 bases, with 6 bases between the two germline ends. This CDR3 has 12 residues. CDR3 amino acids: CASSFRLQPQHF. The CDR3, as DNA: TGTGCCAGCAGTTTCCGACTTCAGCCCCAGCATTTT.

CDR3 sequence: CASRKGQADQGYTF. The DNA for the CDR3 is TGTGCCAGCAGGAAGGGACAGGCTGATCAAGGCTACACCTTC. The chain is built from TRBV2 and TRBJ1-2, with 8 bases lining up with TRBD1. The CDR3 totals 14 residues. The V and J ends lost 6 bases and 8 bases, in that order; junction bases with no gene match: 11. In germline, CDR1 is SNHLY, CDR2 FYNNEI.

CDR3 protein: CASSLGAGTPGNEQFF. The CDR3 DNA is TGTGCCAGCAGCTTAGGGGCAGGGACGCCGGGCAATGAGCAGTTCTTC. The rearrangement joins TRBV11-1 to TRBJ2-1; D may be TRBD1 or TRBD2 (5 bases each). The germline CDR1 and CDR2 sequences are SGHAT and FQDESV (reference sequence). CDR3 length: 16 residues. With 1 base removed from V and 6 bases from J, the gap between germline ends came to 16 bases.

The DNA for the CDR3 is TGTGCCTGGAGGGCGGGCCAGGGAAACAATCAGCCCCAGCATTTT. It translates to CAWRAGQGNNQPQHF. The J gene is TRBJ1-5, the V gene TRBV30; the D gene is possibly TRBD1 (5 bases). Germline CDR1 and CDR2: GTSNPN and SVGIG (reference sequence). V lost 3 bases and J 3 bases, leaving 15 bases between the germline ends. The CDR3 sequence is 15 residues long.

V and J are TRBV7-3 and TRBJ2-2; TRBD1 matches at 8 bases. The CDR3 spans 15 residues. Germline V gene sequence: CDR1 SGHTA, CDR2 FQGTGA. The V segment lost 6 bases and the J segment 4 bases; nucleotides outside the gene matches: 7. The CDR3 loop reads CASRRTGLGTGELFF. The CDR3 DNA is TGTGCCAGCAGGAGGACAGGGTTGGGCACCGGGGAGCTGTTTTTT. Full variable domain (outside the CDR3, taken from reference TRBV7-3 and TRBJ2-2): GAGVSQTPSNKVTEKGKYVELRCDPISGHTALYWYRQSLGQGPEFLIYFQGTGAADDSGLPNDRFFAVRPEGSVSTLKIQRTERGDSAVYLCASRRTGLGTGELFFGEGSRLTVL.

This rearrangement joins TRBV6-1 to TRBJ1-2, with 8 bases lining up with TRBD1. The CDR3 length is 15 residues. Germline CDR1 and CDR2: MNHNS and SASEGT. After removal of 3 bases from V and 2 bases from J, the junction contained 5 bases not matched to a gene. CDR3 nucleotides: TGTGCCAGCAGTGATTGGACAGGGCCAAACTATGGCTACACCTTC. Translating gives CASSDWTGPNYGYTF.

The chain links TRBV6-9 to TRBJ1-6, with D tentatively TRBD1 (5 bases). The germline V gene has CDR1 MNHGY and CDR2 SVAAGI. The V end was cut by 9 bases, the J end by 0 bases, with 21 bases between. The CDR3 runs to 18 residues. Here the CDR3 reads CARNHSNRFSSYNSPLHF. In nucleotides, the CDR3 is TGTGCCAGGAACCACTCTAACAGGTTTAGCTCCTATAATTCACCCCTCCACTTT.